The 4 T cell receptor beta chains in this list originate from one sample, sequenced in a study of blood T cell repertoires in COVID-19. Profiled with immunoSEQ multiplex PCR; TCRdb holds only in-frame clones, not every one. This table holds roughly 25,000 clones, about 72% found once. What was sequenced was peripheral blood. The source of these receptors is a woman older than 75 with acute or convalescent COVID-19.

The chain uses TRBV2 and TRBJ2-1; 11 bases match TRBD2. V shed 6 bases and J 4 bases; nucleotides not matched to a gene: 2. The germline V gene has CDR1 SNHLY and CDR2 FYNNEI. The CDR3 contains 14 residues. The DNA for the CDR3 is TGTGCCAGCAGCCCTAGCGGGGGGTACAATGAGCAGTTCTTC. Its translation is CASSPSGGYNEQFF.

DNA of the CDR3: TGTGCCACCAGCAGAGGGGGGCAGACAGATACGCAGTATTTT. Translation: CATSRGGQTDTQYF. The chain employs TRBV15 and TRBJ2-3; possibly TRBD1 for D (6 bases). The CDR3 is made up of 14 amino acids. The V end lost 1 base, the J end lost 3 bases, and 8 bases lay between the germline ends. Germline loops: CDR1 LNHNV, CDR2 YYDKDF (reference sequence).

This chain connects TRBV2 to TRBJ1-5; the D gene is possibly TRBD1 (6 bases). The V and J ends lost 7 bases and 4 bases respectively, with 11 bases between them. Germline CDR1 reads SNHLY; CDR2 reads FYNNEI. The length of the CDR3 is 13 residues. CDR3 region: CASNEDRNQPQHF. CDR3 DNA: TGTGCCAGCAACGAAGACAGGAATCAGCCCCAGCATTTT.

The rearrangement uses TRBV10-3 and TRBJ2-1; 7 bases are a match to TRBD1. V dropped 6 bases and J dropped 6; count of bases not matched to a gene: 8. The V gene's germline CDR1 is ENHRY and CDR2 SYGVKD. The CDR3 is made up of 14 amino acids. CDR3 DNA: TGTGCCATCAGGACCGGGACAGTCTTCAATGAGCAGTTCTTC. Amino acids: CAIRTGTVFNEQFF.